These 5 T cell receptor beta chains came from one sample sequenced in a study of shared clonotypes between healthy human individuals (dated by TCRdb to the early 2020s). Preparation of the library involved the immunoSEQ multiplex PCR assay. TCRdb took over this immuneACCESS table, retaining in-frame rearrangements with V and J assigned. Such tables are incomplete; in checked studies, under half of the missing clones stem from an unresolved V gene, and the remainder is unexplained. The sample table shows roughly 2 million clones, and around 95% are seen once. The top ten clonotypes cover more than 0.1% of the sample. Material: naive CD4+ T cells sorted from blood. This specimen's cell subset or site label, interpreted: CD45RA+ positively selected. These receptor sequences come from a man between 18 and 35 years old in good health.

The chain links TRBV5-1 to TRBJ2-1, with D hard to call. Germline values: CDR1 SGHRS, CDR2 YFSETQ. The CDR3 covers 15 residues. Trimming removed 2 bases at V and 0 bases at J, with 9 bases between. Here the CDR3 reads CASSFDWSSYNEQFF. Written as DNA, the CDR3 is TGCGCCAGCAGCTTTGACTGGAGCTCCTACAATGAGCAGTTCTTC.

This chain links TRBV10-3 with TRBJ2-3, with TRBD2 matching over 9 bases. V lost 8 bases and J lost 2; bases outside the gene matches: 2. The CDR3 has 13 amino acids. Per germline, CDR1 ENHRY and CDR2 SYGVKD. The CDR3: CAIGLANTDTQYF. The CDR3 DNA reads TGTGCCATCGGACTAGCGAACACAGATACGCAGTATTTT.

A remark on this clone: Other DNA sequences in this sample translate to the same CDR3. V gene TRBV19 combines with J gene TRBJ2-7, with TRBD2 identical over 10 bases. Germline values: CDR1 LNHDA, CDR2 SQIVND (reference sequence). The CDR3 extends over 14 amino acids. J was trimmed by 2 bases and V by 6 bases; bases with no gene match: 4. The CDR3 loop is CASSELAGPYEQYF. The CDR3 DNA sequence: TGTGCCAGTAGCGAACTAGCGGGACCCTACGAGCAGTACTTC.

V and J are TRBV6-1 and TRBJ1-6; D call uncertain. The germline gives CDR1 MNHNS, CDR2 SASEGT. The CDR3 runs 14 residues. Trimming took 5 bases from V and 4 from J, leaving 9 bases between them. The CDR3 sequence: CASSTTGYNSPLHF. DNA of the CDR3: TGTGCCAGCAGTACGACGGGGTATAATTCACCCCTCCACTTT.

The J gene is TRBJ2-7, the V gene TRBV7-9; possibly TRBD1 or TRBD2 for D (6 bases each). The CDR3 runs to 12 residues. Germline CDR1 reads SEHNR; CDR2 reads FQNEAQ (reference sequence). V was clipped by 7 bases and J by 7 bases, with 14 bases between them. The DNA for the CDR3 is TGTGCCAGCACGCGGGACAAAGGAGAGCAGTACTTC. Encoded protein: CASTRDKGEQYF.